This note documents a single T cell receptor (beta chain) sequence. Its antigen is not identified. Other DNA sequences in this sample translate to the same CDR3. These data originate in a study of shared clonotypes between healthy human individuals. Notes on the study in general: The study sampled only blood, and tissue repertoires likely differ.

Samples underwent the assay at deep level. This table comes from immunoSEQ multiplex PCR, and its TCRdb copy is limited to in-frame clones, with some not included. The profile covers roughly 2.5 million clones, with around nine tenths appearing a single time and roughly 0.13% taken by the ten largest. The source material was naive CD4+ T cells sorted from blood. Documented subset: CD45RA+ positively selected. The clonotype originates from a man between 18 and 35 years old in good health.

The CDR3 DNA reads TGTGCCATATCCCCTAGCGGGGGGAACACCGGGGAGCTGTTTTTT. Residues: CAISPSGGNTGELFF. V and J are TRBV10-3 and TRBJ2-2; 10 bases map to TRBD2. The CDR3 spans 15 residues. The germline CDR1 and CDR2 sequences are ENHRY and SYGVKD. The junction had 5 bases not matched to a gene; V was cut back by 9 bases and J by 1 base.